This TCR beta chain was sequenced in a study of regulatory T cells in long-lasting Graves disease. Time point: newly diagnosed GD, antithyroid drugs for less than 3 months. The TCR library was made from RNA extracted from PBMCs. V was clipped by 6 bases and J by 4 bases, with 13 bases between them. The length of the CDR3 is 13 residues. Germline CDR1 reads SGHRS; CDR2 reads YFSETQ. Whole-study results and caveats: Newly diagnosed Graves' patients had higher TCR diversity than persistent ones.

Assembly of TCR beta libraries relied on iRepertoire HTBI primers together with Arm-PCR of CDR3 regions. TCRdb used MiXCR to reprocess the multiplex PCR reads, holding one entry per CDR3 protein. The table shows around 500,000 distinct CDR3 sequences, with around 13% occurring only once. In the case of this clonotype: What it recognizes is unknown.

This sample also belongs to another study, concerning T cells in Graves' hyperthyroidism and ophthalmopathy. That study reports: The HTBI primer set drove a first-round RT-PCR of the TCR CDR3.

Here the sequenced sample was peripheral blood mononuclear cells (PBMCs), taken at new diagnosis, from a patient treated with antithyroid drugs. V and J are TRBV5-1 and TRBJ1-1; D ambiguous. This TCR came from a woman aged 25 to 45 with Graves disease. The CDR3 reads CASKEGLSTEAFF. CDR3 in DNA: TGCGCCAGCAAAGAGGGCCTGAGCACTGAAGCTTTCTTT.